This T cell receptor (beta chain) is from a study of blood T cell repertoires in COVID-19. Study-level background: Whether acute or convalescent, the COVID-19 samples came from the United States, Italy and Spain. PBMCs, B-cell-depleted T cells, or T cells provided the cDNA or gDNA that made up the material.

In the original analysis: Amplification of reference gene primers provided the estimated nucleated cell counts. Sequenced by immunoSEQ multiplex PCR; TCRdb stores in-frame clones only, minus some. The DNA was the basis for D and trimming; V, J and clone size are from that table. Among roughly 410,000 clones, 70% to 90% were seen once, and the ten largest hold around 1.3%. CDR3 length equals 13 residues. Germline-derived CDR1 and CDR2 are GTSNPN and SVGIG (reference sequence). V was cut by 0 bases and J by 5 bases, with 8 bases left in between. This clone was recorded a few times. This receptor was obtained from a man aged 35-49 years with acute or convalescent COVID-19. The sequenced sample was peripheral blood. V usage is TRBV30 and J usage is TRBJ2-1; D is unclear. This chain's CDR3 is CAWSVSLNNEQFF. In DNA, the CDR3 is TGTGCCTGGAGTGTAAGCCTGAACAATGAGCAGTTCTTC.